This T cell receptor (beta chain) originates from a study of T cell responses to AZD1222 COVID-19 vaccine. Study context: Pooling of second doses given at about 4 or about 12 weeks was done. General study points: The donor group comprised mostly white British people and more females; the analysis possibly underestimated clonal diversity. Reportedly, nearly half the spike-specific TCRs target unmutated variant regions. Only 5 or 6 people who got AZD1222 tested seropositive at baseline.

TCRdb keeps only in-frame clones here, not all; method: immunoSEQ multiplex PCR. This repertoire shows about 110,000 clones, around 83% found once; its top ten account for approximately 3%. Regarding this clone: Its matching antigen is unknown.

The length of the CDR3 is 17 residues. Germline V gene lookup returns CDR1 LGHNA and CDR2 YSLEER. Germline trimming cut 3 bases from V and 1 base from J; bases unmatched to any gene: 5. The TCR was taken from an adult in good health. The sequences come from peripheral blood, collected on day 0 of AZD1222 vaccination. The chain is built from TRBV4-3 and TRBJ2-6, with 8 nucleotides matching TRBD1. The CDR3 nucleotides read TGCGCCAGCAGCCACGGACAGGGAGGTTCTGGGGCCAACGTCCTGACTTTC. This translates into CASSHGQGGSGANVLTF.